What follows are 26 T cell receptor beta chains derived from one specimen sequenced in a study of neurological immune-mediated disorders. MiXCR was run by TCRdb on the 5' RACE reads, yielding one entry per CDR3 protein. The data contain tens of thousands of distinct CDR3 sequences, about 6.9% of them singletons. Sequencing was performed on CD4+ T cells from blood. The receptors originated from a middle-aged woman in good health.

This clonotype was counted many times. This chain joins TRBV7-2 and TRBJ2-1; D ambiguous. Germline lookup yields CDR1 SGHTA and CDR2 FQGNSA. The CDR3 extends over 11 amino acids. The ends were cut back, 5 bases at V and 8 bases at J, with 7 bases in the middle. Written as DNA, the CDR3 is TGTGCCAGCAGCCCAGACGATGAGCAGTTCTTC. Its protein product is CASSPDDEQFF.

In this sample, this clonotype turned up many times. The genes are TRBV27 and TRBJ1-1; a weak D match, TRBD1 (6 bases). Germline V lookup: CDR1 MNHEY, CDR2 SMNVEV (reference sequence). V was trimmed by 2 bases and J by 1 base, leaving 8 bases between them. The CDR3 loop spans 14 amino acids. DNA for the CDR3: TGTGCCAGCAGTTTACAGGGGCGGAACACTGAAGCTTTCTTT. Translating gives CASSLQGRNTEAFF.

In its sample, this clonotype was seen many times. The chain employs TRBV5-1 and TRBJ2-7; maybe TRBD1 (6 bases). V dropped 2 bases and J dropped 0 bases, with 12 bases sitting between them. The CDR3 is 15 residues long. Germline CDR1 is SGHRS and CDR2 is YFSETQ. The CDR3 is CASSLSGHPSYEQYF. CDR3 in DNA: TGCGCCAGCAGCTTATCGGGACACCCCTCCTACGAGCAGTACTTC. The variable domain in full, with the rest retrieved from reference TRBV5-1 and TRBJ2-7, is KAGVTQTPRYLIKTRGQQVTLSCSPISGHRSVSWYQQTPGQGLQFLFEYFSETQRNKGNFPGRFSGRQFSNSRSEMNVSTLELGDSALYLCASSLSGHPSYEQYFGPGTRLTVT.

This clonotype was recorded many times. The V and J genes are TRBV12-3 or TRBV12-4 and TRBJ2-1; 11 nucleotides match TRBD2. CDR3 length equals 15 residues. V lost 2 bases and J lost 3; bases outside the gene matches: 0. The CDR3, as DNA: TGTGCCAGCAGTTTACTAGCGGGAGGCTACAATGAGCAGTTCTTC. Translating gives CASSLLAGGYNEQFF.

There are many counts of this clonotype. The DNA for the CDR3 is TGCGCCAGCAGCTTGGCAGATCTTCTCAATGAGCAGTTCTTC. It yields the protein CASSLADLLNEQFF. The rearrangement uses TRBV5-1 and TRBJ2-1, with D unclear. Trimming pared 0 bases from V and 6 bases from J, leaving 10 bases between. The CDR3 loop spans 14 amino acids. Germline V CDR1 and CDR2: SGHRS, YFSETQ.

Many counts were recorded for this clonotype. The chain combines TRBV7-2 with TRBJ1-1; D call uncertain. Germline V gene sequence: CDR1 SGHTA, CDR2 FQGNSA. The CDR3 contains 13 residues. V was trimmed by 1 base and J by 8 bases, leaving 11 bases between them. The CDR3 DNA sequence: TGTGCCAGCAGCTTAGTAGAGGGTTACGAAGCTTTCTTT. Its translation is CASSLVEGYEAFF. Together with reference TRBV7-2 and TRBJ1-1, the CDR3 gives the full variable domain: GAGVSQSPSNKVTEKGKDVELRCDPISGHTALYWYRQSLGQGLEFLIYFQGNSAPDKSGLPSDRFSAERTGGSVSTLTIQRTQQEDSAVYLCASSLVEGYEAFFGQGTRLTVV.

At least ten counts were recorded for this clonotype. The chain is built from TRBV20-1 and TRBJ2-1; 7 bases match TRBD2. The CDR3 is made up of 16 amino acids. V lost 4 bases, J lost 5 bases, and 14 bases stayed unmatched. Germline lookup yields CDR1 DFQATT and CDR2 SNEGSKA (reference sequence). The CDR3 nucleotides are TGCAGTGCTATGGCGGGAGCGCTCTCTCCTAACAATGAGCAGTTCTTC. This gives the protein CSAMAGALSPNNEQFF.

In its sample, this clonotype was seen many times. The chain combines TRBV29-1 with TRBJ2-7; perhaps TRBD1 as D (5 bases). The germline V gene encodes CDR1 SQVTM and CDR2 ANQGSEA. The CDR3 runs to 12 residues. Trimming took off 4 bases at V and 2 bases at J, with 9 bases between the two ends. CDR3 nucleotides: TGCAGCGTTGGTAAGGGGCCCTACGAGCAGTACTTC. Its protein is CSVGKGPYEQYF.

This clonotype was seen repeatedly, ten times or more. The J gene is TRBJ2-5, the V gene TRBV10-3; TRBD1 might be the D (5 bases). Looked up from germline, CDR1 is ENHRY and CDR2 is SYGVKD. This CDR3 has 14 amino acids. Deletions cut 6 bases from V and 4 bases from J, with 15 bases between. DNA of the CDR3: TGTGCCATCAGCCAAGACAGTAAGAGAGAGACCCAGTACTTC. This codes for CAISQDSKRETQYF.

At least ten counts were recorded for this clonotype. V and J are TRBV7-8 and TRBJ2-7; the match to TRBD1 covers 7 bases. The CDR3 contains 16 residues. In germline, CDR1 is SGHVS, CDR2 FQNEAQ. Trimming at V came to 1 base and at J to 0 bases, leaving 6 bases not matched to a gene. The CDR3 sequence is CASSLEHRDSSYEQYF. In DNA, the CDR3 is TGTGCCAGCAGCTTAGAGCACCGGGACAGCTCCTACGAGCAGTACTTC. The full variable domain, rest sourced from reference TRBV7-8 and TRBJ2-7, is GAGVSQSPRYKVAKRGQDVALRCDPISGHVSLFWYQQALGQGPEFLTYFQNEAQLDKSGLPSDRFFAERPEGSVSTLKIQRTQQEDSAVYLCASSLEHRDSSYEQYFGPGTRLTVT.

This clonotype was observed at least ten times. This chain connects TRBV20-1 to TRBJ2-1; 10 bases fit TRBD2. Germline loops: CDR1 DFQATT, CDR2 SNEGSKA (reference sequence). This CDR3 comprises 16 residues. V was pared by 1 base and J by 3 bases, with 6 bases of the junction left unmatched. This CDR3 reads CSARGASGSLYNEQFF. DNA for the CDR3: TGCAGTGCTAGAGGAGCTAGCGGGAGTCTCTACAATGAGCAGTTCTTC.

This clonotype was detected many times. The chain couples TRBV4-1 to TRBJ2-1; 8 bases fit TRBD2. CDR3 size: 16 residues. Germline-derived CDR1 and CDR2 are MGHRA and YSYEKL. Unmatched junction bases numbered 8, after V lost 2 bases and J lost 5 bases. CDR3 sequence (DNA): TGCGCCAGCAGCCAAATGGGAACTAGCGGTAACAATGAGCAGTTCTTC. Amino acid sequence: CASSQMGTSGNNEQFF.

This clonotype was counted at least ten times. V is TRBV6-2 or TRBV6-3 and J is TRBJ1-2; D is ambiguous. V was cut by 6 bases and J by 2 bases, with 10 bases left in between. The CDR3 runs 13 residues. Per the germline V gene, CDR1 is MNHEY and CDR2 is SVGEGT. The DNA for the CDR3 is TGTGCCAGCAGCCCTACCTACAACTATGGCTACACCTTC. Residues: CASSPTYNYGYTF.

This clonotype was recorded at least ten times. This sequence joins TRBV5-1 and TRBJ2-1; 10 nucleotides match TRBD2. The length of the CDR3 is 16 residues. CDR1 is SGHRS and CDR2 is YFSETQ in the germline V gene. With 0 bases clipped from V and 6 bases from J, the junction kept 6 bases outside the gene matches. The CDR3 spells CASSLVPSGSSNEQFF. DNA for the CDR3: TGCGCCAGCAGCTTGGTTCCTAGCGGGAGCAGCAATGAGCAGTTCTTC.

Many counts were recorded for this clonotype. The chain recombines TRBV14 with TRBJ1-1; TRBD1 aligns across 7 bases. The germline CDR1 and CDR2 sequences are SGHDN and FVKESK. CDR3 length: 15 amino acids. Losses at the gene ends were 4 bases for V and 0 bases for J; bases not matched to a gene: 5. The CDR3 DNA sequence: TGTGCCAGCAGCCTACTCAGGGGGTTGAACACTGAAGCTTTCTTT. It yields the protein CASSLLRGLNTEAFF.

Many counts were recorded for this clonotype. The rearrangement joins TRBV15 to TRBJ1-2; the D gene is possibly TRBD1 (6 bases). This CDR3 has 14 residues. Trimming took 0 bases from V and 5 from J, leaving 10 bases between them. In germline, CDR1 is LNHNV, CDR2 YYDKDF (reference sequence). In DNA form, the CDR3 reads TGTGCCACCAGCAGAGATGGAGGGGGTTATGGCTACACCTTC. Amino acid sequence: CATSRDGGGYGYTF. The complete variable domain, with remaining parts taken from reference TRBV15 and TRBJ1-2, reads DAMVIQNPRYQVTQFGKPVTLSCSQTLNHNVMYWYQQKSSQAPKLLFHYYDKDFNNEADTPDNFQSRRPNTSFCFLDIRSPGLGDTAMYLCATSRDGGGYGYTFGSGTRLTVV.

This clonotype was recorded many times. The chain couples TRBV6-5 to TRBJ1-6; D is perhaps TRBD1 (5 bases). Germline values: CDR1 MNHEY, CDR2 SVGAGI. Trimming took off 5 bases at V and 10 bases at J, with 18 bases between the two ends. The CDR3 has 15 residues. CDR3 protein: CASSARQIAGSPLHF. The DNA for the CDR3 is TGTGCCAGCAGTGCCCGACAGATCGCTGGGTCACCCCTCCACTTT.

There are many counts of this clonotype. The chain uses TRBV20-1 and TRBJ1-6; D is uncertain. The ends were cut back, 4 bases at V and 0 bases at J, with 7 bases in the middle. The length of the CDR3 is 14 residues. The germline CDR1 and CDR2 sequences are DFQATT and SNEGSKA (reference sequence). The CDR3 sequence is CSAIWSSYNSPLHF. As DNA, the CDR3 is TGCAGTGCTATTTGGAGCTCCTATAATTCACCCCTCCACTTT.

In its sample, this clonotype was seen many times. The J gene is TRBJ1-1, the V gene TRBV6-5, with D possibly TRBD1 on 5 matching bases. The V gene lost 5 bases and the J gene lost 0 bases, with 10 bases spanning the gap. Germline V gives CDR1 MNHEY, CDR2 SVGAGI. CDR3 size: 14 residues. CDR3 sequence: CASSLDRLNTEAFF. DNA of the CDR3: TGTGCCAGCAGTCTAGACAGACTGAACACTGAAGCTTTCTTT.

This clonotype was seen many times. The chain has TRBV20-1 and TRBJ2-5; D may correspond to TRBD1 or TRBD2 (5 bases each). The CDR3 spans 14 residues. Germline CDR1 reads DFQATT; CDR2 reads SNEGSKA (reference sequence). The CDR3 DNA is TGCAGCCCTATGCTATGGGACCAAGGGGAGACCCAGTACTTC. Its protein product is CSPMLWDQGETQYF.

This clonotype has ten or more counts. This sequence joins TRBV7-2 and TRBJ1-1, with TRBD1 identical over 9 bases. The CDR3 runs to 16 residues. Trimming removed 2 bases from V and 2 bases from J; junction bases left unmatched: 6. CDR1 and CDR2 (germline): SGHTA, FQGNSA. As DNA, the CDR3 is TGTGCCAGCAGCTTACTACCGGGACAGGGAAACACTGAAGCTTTCTTT. Protein sequence: CASSLLPGQGNTEAFF.

This sequence joins TRBV6-4 and TRBJ2-2, with D perhaps matching TRBD1 or TRBD2 (5 bases each). V shed 7 bases and J shed 5 bases, with 11 bases lying between them. This CDR3 is 13 amino acids long. Per the germline V gene, CDR1 is MRHNA and CDR2 is SNTAGT. For the CDR3, the DNA is TGTGCCAGCAACGAATGGGGGACCGGGGAGCTGTTTTTT. This translates into CASNEWGTGELFF.

This clonotype was found many times. CDR3 sequence: CASSLRGLPDTQYF. The CDR3 nucleotides are TGCGCCAGCAGCTTACGCGGCCTGCCAGATACGCAGTATTTT. V usage is TRBV5-1 and J usage is TRBJ2-3; D gene uncertain. Per the germline V gene, CDR1 is SGHRS and CDR2 is YFSETQ. Deletions cut 2 bases from V and 4 bases from J, with 11 bases between. The CDR3 totals 14 residues.

Many counts were recorded for this clonotype. Mismatch with germline at one junction end may stem from a read error. The chain joins TRBV5-4 to TRBJ2-7, with a tentative D call TRBD2 (6 bases). Germline CDR1 SGHNT, CDR2 YYREEE (reference sequence). The CDR3 is 13 residues long. CDR3 nucleotides: TGTGCCAGCAGCTTGGGTGTGGGCGGGAAAACGCACTTC. Translated: CASSLGVGGKTHF.

This clonotype was seen ten or more times. The V call is TRBV20-1, the J call TRBJ2-2, with TRBD2 matching 12 bases. This CDR3 has 16 amino acids. Looked up from germline, CDR1 is DFQATT and CDR2 is SNEGSKA (reference sequence). V was clipped by 2 bases and J by 7 bases; unmatched bases: 8. The CDR3 nucleotides read TGCAGTGCTAGACCTTCTAGCGGGAGGGCCGGCGGGGAGCTGTTTTTT. Encoded protein: CSARPSSGRAGGELFF.

Ten or more counts support this clonotype. The chain joins TRBV28 to TRBJ1-5; D is unresolved. This CDR3 is 15 amino acids long. Germline CDR1 is MDHEN and CDR2 is SYDVKM. V was shortened by 7 bases and J by 6 bases, with 19 bases between the two germline ends. CDR3 region: CASTMSGVSVQPQHF. In DNA form, the CDR3 reads TGTGCCAGCACAATGTCTGGGGTATCGGTTCAGCCCCAGCATTTT.